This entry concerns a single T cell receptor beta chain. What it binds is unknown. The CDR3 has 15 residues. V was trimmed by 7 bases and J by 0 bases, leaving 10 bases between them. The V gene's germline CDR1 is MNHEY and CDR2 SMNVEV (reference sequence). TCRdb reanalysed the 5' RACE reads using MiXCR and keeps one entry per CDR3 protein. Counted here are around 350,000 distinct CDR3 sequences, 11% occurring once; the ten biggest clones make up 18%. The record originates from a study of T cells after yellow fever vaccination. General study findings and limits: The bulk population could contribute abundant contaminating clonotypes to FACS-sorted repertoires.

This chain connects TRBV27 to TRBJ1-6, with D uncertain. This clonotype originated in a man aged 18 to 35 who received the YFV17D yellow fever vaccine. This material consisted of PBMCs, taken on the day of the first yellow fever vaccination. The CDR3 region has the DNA TGTGCCAGCAACCATCGGAGCTCCTATAATTCACCCCTCCACTTT. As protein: CASNHRSSYNSPLHF.